The T cell receptor (beta chain) under discussion was sequenced for a study of chemoradiotherapy in HPV16-positive cancers. Study-wide results and limits: HPV-responsive T-cell expansion during chemoradiotherapy was linked to improved recurrence-free survival in HPV16-positive patients. Candidate HPV-specific clones and E7-related TCR motifs grew in tumor during treatment.

As for this clone: What it binds is not known.

The protocol was immunoSEQ multiplex PCR, while the TCRdb copy is restricted to in-frame clones and leaves out a portion. The sample lists thousands of clones; 65% to 80% were seen once. CDR3 length: 12 residues. Per the germline V gene, CDR1 is MGHDK and CDR2 is SYGVNS. V was cut by 9 bases and J by 4 bases, with 12 bases left in between. Here the sequenced sample was tumor tissue, taken from a patient who underwent chemoradiotherapy. The TCR was taken from a human donor with HPV-associated anogenital cancer. V and J are TRBV25-1 and TRBJ1-1; perhaps TRBD1 as D (5 bases). The CDR3 bases are TGTGCCAGTCAAGGGGTTATCACTGAAGCTTTCTTT. Encoded protein: CASQGVITEAFF.